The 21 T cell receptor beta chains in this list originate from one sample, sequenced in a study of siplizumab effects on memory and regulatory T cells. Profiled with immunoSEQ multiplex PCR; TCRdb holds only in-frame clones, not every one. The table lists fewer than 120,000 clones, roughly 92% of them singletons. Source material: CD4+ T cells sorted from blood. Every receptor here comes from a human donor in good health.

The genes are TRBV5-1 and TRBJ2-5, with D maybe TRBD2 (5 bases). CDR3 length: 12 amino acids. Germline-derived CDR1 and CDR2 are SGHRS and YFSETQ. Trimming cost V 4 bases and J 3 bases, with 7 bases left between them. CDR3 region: CASSIGKETQYF. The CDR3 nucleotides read TGCGCCAGCAGCATCGGGAAAGAGACCCAGTACTTC.

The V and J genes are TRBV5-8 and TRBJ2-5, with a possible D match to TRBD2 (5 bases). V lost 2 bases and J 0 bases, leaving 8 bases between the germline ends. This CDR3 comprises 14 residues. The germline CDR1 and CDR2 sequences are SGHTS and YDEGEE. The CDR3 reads CASSLSGNQETQYF. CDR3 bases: TGTGCCAGCAGCTTATCGGGGAACCAAGAGACCCAGTACTTC.

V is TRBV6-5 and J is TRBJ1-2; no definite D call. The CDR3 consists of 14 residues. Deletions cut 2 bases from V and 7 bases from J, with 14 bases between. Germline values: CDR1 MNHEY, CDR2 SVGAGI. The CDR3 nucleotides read TGTGCCAGCAGTTACAATGCCGCAATGAGTGGCTACACCTTC. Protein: CASSYNAAMSGYTF.

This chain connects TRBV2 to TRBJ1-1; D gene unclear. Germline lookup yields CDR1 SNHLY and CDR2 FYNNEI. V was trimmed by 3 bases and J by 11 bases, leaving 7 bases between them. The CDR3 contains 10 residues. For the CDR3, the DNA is TGTGCCAGCAGTGAGGGGTACGCTTTCTTT. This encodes CASSEGYAFF.

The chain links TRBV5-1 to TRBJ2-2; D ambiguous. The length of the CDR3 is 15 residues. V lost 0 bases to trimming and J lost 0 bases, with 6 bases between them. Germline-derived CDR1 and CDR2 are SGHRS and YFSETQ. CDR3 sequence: CASSLGASNTGELFF. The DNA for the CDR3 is TGCGCCAGCAGCTTGGGGGCCTCGAACACCGGGGAGCTGTTTTTT.

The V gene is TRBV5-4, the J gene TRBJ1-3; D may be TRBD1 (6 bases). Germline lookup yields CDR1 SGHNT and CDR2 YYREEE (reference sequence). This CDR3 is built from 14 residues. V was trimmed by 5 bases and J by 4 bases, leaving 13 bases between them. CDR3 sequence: CASRLGTLGNTIYF. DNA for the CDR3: TGTGCCAGCAGACTCGGGACATTGGGAAACACCATATATTTT.

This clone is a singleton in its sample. The DNA of the CDR3 is TGTGCCAGCAGCTCAGGACTGATCCTGAACACTGAAGCTTTCTTT. It specifies CASSSGLILNTEAFF. This chain connects TRBV5-6 to TRBJ1-1, with D unresolved. The germline V gene has CDR1 SGHDT and CDR2 YYEEEE. The V gene lost 3 bases and the J gene lost 0 bases, with 12 bases spanning the gap. This CDR3 comprises 15 residues.

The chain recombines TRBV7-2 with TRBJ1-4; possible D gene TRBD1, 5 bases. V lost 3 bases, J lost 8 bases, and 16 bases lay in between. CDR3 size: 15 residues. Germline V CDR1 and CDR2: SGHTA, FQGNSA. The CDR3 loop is CASSFSGGKGEKLFF. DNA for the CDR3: TGTGCCAGCAGCTTTAGCGGGGGGAAGGGGGAAAAACTGTTTTTT.

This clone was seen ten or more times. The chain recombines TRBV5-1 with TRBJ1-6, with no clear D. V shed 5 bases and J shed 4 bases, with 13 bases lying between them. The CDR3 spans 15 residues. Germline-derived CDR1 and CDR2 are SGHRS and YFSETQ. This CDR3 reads CASRVSEIYNSPLHF. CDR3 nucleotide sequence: TGCGCCAGCAGGGTTTCAGAGATTTATAATTCACCCCTCCACTTT.

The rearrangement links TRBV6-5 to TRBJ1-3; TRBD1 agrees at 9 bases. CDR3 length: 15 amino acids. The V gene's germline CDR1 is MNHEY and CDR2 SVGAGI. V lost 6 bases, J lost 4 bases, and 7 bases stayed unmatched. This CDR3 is CASRNTGGGGNTIYF. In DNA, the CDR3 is TGTGCCAGCAGAAATACAGGGGGCGGGGGAAACACCATATATTTT.

This CDR3 is CAWSTGGNTIYF. The CDR3 DNA reads as TGTGCCTGGAGTACTGGTGGAAACACCATATATTTT. The rearrangement uses TRBV30 and TRBJ1-3; D gene ambiguous. V gave up 2 bases and J gave up 3 bases, with 5 bases separating them. The CDR3 runs 12 residues. CDR1 GTSNPN and CDR2 SVGIG come from the germline V gene (reference sequence).

Here the CDR3 reads CASSRSSAERYNEQFF. CDR3 bases: TGTGCCAGCTCCCGAAGCTCCGCAGAAAGATACAATGAGCAGTTCTTC. V is TRBV18 and J is TRBJ2-1; D not resolved. Germline values: CDR1 KGHSH, CDR2 LQKENI. The CDR3 has 16 amino acids. The V end lost 6 bases, the J end lost 4 bases, and 19 bases lay between the germline ends.

The CDR3 sequence: CATLVGSLGTEAFF. CDR3 sequence (DNA): TGTGCCACCCTCGTAGGTAGTCTGGGCACTGAAGCTTTCTTT. This sequence joins TRBV7-9 and TRBJ1-1; D gene unclear. Germline V gene lookup returns CDR1 SEHNR and CDR2 FQNEAQ (reference sequence). The CDR3 totals 14 residues. V gave up 10 bases and J gave up 4 bases, with 19 bases separating them.

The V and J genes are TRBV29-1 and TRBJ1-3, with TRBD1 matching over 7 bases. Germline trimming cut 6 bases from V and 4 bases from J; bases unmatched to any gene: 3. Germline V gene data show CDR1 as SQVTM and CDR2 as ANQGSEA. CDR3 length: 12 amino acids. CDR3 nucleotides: TGCAGCGTCGGACAGGAGGGAAACACCATATATTTT. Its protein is CSVGQEGNTIYF. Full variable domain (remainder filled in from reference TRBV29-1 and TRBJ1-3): SAVISQKPSRDICQRGTSLTIQCQVDSQVTMMFWYRQQPGQSLTLIATANQGSEATYESGFVIDKFPISRPNLTFSTLTVSNMSPEDSSIYLCSVGQEGNTIYFGEGSWLTVV.

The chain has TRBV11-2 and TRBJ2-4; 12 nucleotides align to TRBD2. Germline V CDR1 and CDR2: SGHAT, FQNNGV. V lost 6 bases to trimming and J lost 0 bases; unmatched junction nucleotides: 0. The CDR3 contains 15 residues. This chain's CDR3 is CASRGLAGAKNIQYF. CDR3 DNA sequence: TGTGCCAGCAGGGGACTAGCGGGAGCCAAAAACATTCAGTACTTC.

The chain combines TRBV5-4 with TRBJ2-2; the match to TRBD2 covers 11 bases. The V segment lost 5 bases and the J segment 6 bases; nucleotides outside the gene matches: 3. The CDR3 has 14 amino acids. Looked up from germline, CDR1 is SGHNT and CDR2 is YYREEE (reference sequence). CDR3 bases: TGTGCCAGCAGTAGCGGGAGGGAGGCCGGGGAGCTGTTTTTT. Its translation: CASSSGREAGELFF.

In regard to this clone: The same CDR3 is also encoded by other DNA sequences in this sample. CDR3 DNA sequence: TGCGCCAGCAGCTTAGGACAGTCCTACAATGAGCAGTTCTTC. Translating gives CASSLGQSYNEQFF. V gene TRBV5-1 combines with J gene TRBJ2-1; tentatively, D is TRBD1 (6 bases). In germline, CDR1 is SGHRS, CDR2 YFSETQ. V lost 2 bases and J lost 1, with 7 bases in between. The CDR3 has 14 amino acids. The variable domain in full, completed from reference TRBV5-1 and TRBJ2-1, reads KAGVTQTPRYLIKTRGQQVTLSCSPISGHRSVSWYQQTPGQGLQFLFEYFSETQRNKGNFPGRFSGRQFSNSRSEMNVSTLELGDSALYLCASSLGQSYNEQFFGPGTRLTVL.

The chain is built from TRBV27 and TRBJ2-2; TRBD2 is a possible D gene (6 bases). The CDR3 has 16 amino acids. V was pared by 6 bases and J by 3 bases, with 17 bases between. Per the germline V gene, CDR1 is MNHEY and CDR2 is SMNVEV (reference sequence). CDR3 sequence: CASSQNGGADTGELFF. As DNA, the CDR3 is TGTGCCAGCAGCCAAAATGGAGGGGCCGACACCGGGGAGCTGTTTTTT.

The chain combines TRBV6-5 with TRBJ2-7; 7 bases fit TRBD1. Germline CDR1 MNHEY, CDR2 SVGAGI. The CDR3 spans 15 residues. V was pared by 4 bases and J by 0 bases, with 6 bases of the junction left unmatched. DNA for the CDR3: TGTGCCAGCAGTTCCCATCGGACAGGCTCCTACGAGCAGTACTTC. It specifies CASSSHRTGSYEQYF.

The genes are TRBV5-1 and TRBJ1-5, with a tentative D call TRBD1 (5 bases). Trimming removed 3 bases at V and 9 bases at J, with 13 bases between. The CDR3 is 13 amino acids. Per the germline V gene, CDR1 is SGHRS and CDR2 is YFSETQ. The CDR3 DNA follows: TGCGCCAGCAGCTACACGGATCAGGGGCCCCAGCATTTT. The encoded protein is CASSYTDQGPQHF.

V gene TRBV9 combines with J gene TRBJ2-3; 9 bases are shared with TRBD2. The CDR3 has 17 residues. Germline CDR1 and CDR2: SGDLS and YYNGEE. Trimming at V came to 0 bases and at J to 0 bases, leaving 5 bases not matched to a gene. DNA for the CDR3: TGTGCCAGCAGCGTAGGATTAGCGGGAGCCAGCACAGATACGCAGTATTTT. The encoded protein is CASSVGLAGASTDTQYF.